The rows below give T cell receptor beta chains drawn from one sample of a study of identical twins. One entry per CDR3 protein, called by TCRdb with MiXCR from the 5' RACE reads. The sample lists about 210,000 distinct CDR3 sequences; roughly 10% were seen once. The sequencing sample was made of memory (CD45RO+) T cells sorted from blood. All receptors derive from a woman under 30 in good health. The CDR3 runs from the conserved cysteine through the conserved F or W. D genes are given only for firm matches. The size field is filled for only some rows; it gives once, few, many or a size class.

J: TRBJ2-2
V: TRBV5-1
D: -
size: many
CDR3: CASSFQGSGELFF
DNA: TGCGCCAGCAGCTTTCAGGGAAGCGGGGAGCTGTTTTTT

J: TRBJ2-1
V: TRBV7-2
D: TRBD2
size: few
CDR3: CASSPYASGSSYNEQFF
DNA: TGTGCCAGCAGCCCGTACGCGAGCGGGAGCTCCTACAATGAGCAGTTCTTC

J: TRBJ1-5
V: TRBV29-1
D: -
size: few
CDR3: CSVEADRYSNQPQHF
DNA: TGCAGCGTTGAAGCCGACAGATATAGCAATCAGCCCCAGCATTTT

J: TRBJ2-7
V: TRBV20-1
D: TRBD1
size: few
CDR3: CSARSGGYEQYF
DNA: TGCAGTGCTAGGTCAGGGGGATACGAGCAGTACTTC

J: TRBJ1-6
V: TRBV7-8
D: -
size: many
CDR3: CASSLAGMFSPLHF
DNA: TGTGCCAGCAGCTTAGCAGGGATGTTTTCACCCCTCCACTTT

J: TRBJ2-2
V: TRBV18
D: -
size: -
CDR3: CASSPRKVGTGELFF
DNA: TGTGCCAGCTCACCACGGAAGGTGGGGACCGGGGAGCTGTTTTTT

J: TRBJ1-2
V: TRBV7-9
D: TRBD1
size: -
CDR3: CASSSLSIQGEIYGYTF
DNA: TGTGCCAGCAGCTCCTTATCTATACAGGGGGAGATCTATGGCTACACCTTC

J: TRBJ2-1
V: TRBV14
D: TRBD1
size: few
CDR3: CASSHIGQDRNEQFF
DNA: TGTGCCAGCAGCCACATTGGACAGGACCGGAATGAGCAGTTCTTC

J: TRBJ2-3
V: TRBV30
D: -
size: many
CDR3: CAWGLLGTQYF
DNA: TGTGCCTGGGGCTTACTGGGTACGCAGTATTTT

J: TRBJ2-2
V: TRBV5-1
D: TRBD1
size: few
CDR3: CASSNRTGGTGELFF
DNA: TGCGCCAGCAGCAACCGGACAGGGGGCACCGGGGAGCTGTTTTTT

J: TRBJ2-7
V: TRBV11-2
D: -
size: few
CDR3: CASSLLQDDKQYF
DNA: TGTGCCAGCAGCTTATTACAGGACGATAAGCAGTACTTC

J: TRBJ2-4
V: TRBV30
D: -
size: -
CDR3: CAWSNTRRKDIQYF
DNA: TGTGCCTGGAGTAACACGCGCCGTAAGGACATTCAGTACTTC

J: TRBJ2-5
V: TRBV20-1
D: TRBD2
size: few
CDR3: CSASRGTSGETQYF
DNA: TGCAGTGCTTCCCGAGGGACTAGCGGGGAGACCCAGTACTTC

J: TRBJ1-5
V: TRBV27
D: TRBD1
size: -
CDR3: CASSKRTGGSQPQHF
DNA: TGTGCCAGCAGCAAACGGACAGGGGGGTCCCAGCCCCAGCATTTT

J: TRBJ1-6
V: TRBV4-3
D: -
size: -
CDR3: CASSPHGAGNSPLHF
DNA: TGCGCCAGCAGCCCCCACGGGGCGGGGAATTCACCCCTCCACTTT

J: TRBJ2-1
V: TRBV2
D: -
size: few
CDR3: CASSEATLSGEQFF
DNA: TGTGCCAGCAGTGAGGCTACGTTATCAGGGGAGCAGTTCTTC

J: TRBJ1-5
V: TRBV6-1
D: -
size: few
CDR3: CASSELGGAQPQHF
DNA: TGTGCCAGCAGTGAACTCGGGGGGGCTCAGCCCCAGCATTTT

J: TRBJ1-6
V: TRBV25-1
D: -
size: -
CDR3: CASSERTGNRSPLHF
DNA: TGTGCCAGCAGTGAACGTACAGGGAATCGGTCACCCCTCCACTTT

J: TRBJ2-7
V: TRBV5-1
D: TRBD2
size: -
CDR3: CASSFGLAGGSYEQYF
DNA: TGCGCCAGCAGCTTTGGGCTAGCGGGGGGCAGCTACGAGCAGTACTTC

J: TRBJ1-6
V: TRBV3-1
D: -
size: few
CDR3: CASSQGGTGRPLHF
DNA: TGTGCCAGCAGCCAAGGTGGTACAGGGAGACCCCTCCACTTT

J: TRBJ1-2
V: TRBV7-2
D: -
size: -
CDR3: CASSFIGAGDYGYTF
DNA: TGTGCCAGCAGCTTTATCGGGGCAGGTGACTATGGCTACACCTTC

J: TRBJ1-3
V: TRBV7-8
D: -
size: -
CDR3: CASSLDRTGGNTIYF
DNA: TGTGCCAGCAGCTTAGACAGAACAGGAGGAAACACCATATATTTT

J: TRBJ1-1
V: TRBV20-1
D: -
size: -
CDR3: CSAVPFPDTEAFF
DNA: TGCAGTGCGGTTCCATTCCCCGACACTGAAGCTTTCTTT

J: TRBJ2-1
V: TRBV28
D: TRBD2
size: many
CDR3: CASSLQRGRADNEQFF
DNA: TGTGCCAGCAGTTTACAACGCGGGAGGGCCGACAATGAGCAGTTCTTC